Sequencing of this T cell receptor (beta chain) was carried out in a study of T cell responses to AZD1222 COVID-19 vaccine. Study context: Second-dose schedules of about 4 or about 12 weeks were combined. Study-wide results and limits: Donors in the cohort were predominantly white British and more often female, and clonal diversity was possibly underestimated. Unmutated variant regions are reportedly the target of nearly half of TCRs that are spike-specific. Repertoires were obtained solely post-peak T cell response.

Turning to this clone: Antigen specificity is unknown.

Measured with immunoSEQ multiplex PCR; TCRdb has only the in-frame clones, and not every one. The data contain 100,000 to 150,000 clones, 65% to 90% of them singletons. This CDR3 is built from 13 residues. Germline V gene sequence: CDR1 LGHDT, CDR2 YNNKEL (reference sequence). Trimming cost V 11 bases and J 6 bases, with 17 bases left between them. The TCR comes from an adult in good health. The sequenced sample was peripheral blood, obtained on day 0 of AZD1222 vaccination. The chain is built from TRBV3-1 (or the pseudogene TRBV3-2) and TRBJ2-1; D may be TRBD2 (7 bases). The chain's CDR3 is CAASGGGRNEQFF. The CDR3 DNA sequence: TGTGCCGCTAGCGGAGGGGGGCGCAATGAGCAGTTCTTC.